A selection of T cell receptor beta chains follows, all from one sample in a study of shared clonotypes between healthy human individuals. The table came from immunoSEQ multiplex PCR; TCRdb's copy has only in-frame clones and leaves some out. The table lists about 1 million clones, approximately 70% of them singletons. The sample was memory CD4+ T cells sorted from blood. These receptors all stem from a man aged 18 to 35 in good health. The CDR3 runs from the conserved cysteine through the conserved F or W. The D gene is left open where the match is weak. Clone sizes are given selectively: once, few, many, or a class where the clone is expanded.

abundance: NA; v_gene: TRBV28; d_gene: NA; j_gene: TRBJ1-2; CDR3aa: CASSLFHRGSAYGYTF; CDR3nt: TGTGCCAGCAGTTTATTTCACCGGGGTTCAGCTTATGGCTACACCTTC
abundance: NA; v_gene: TRBV23-1; d_gene: TRBD1; j_gene: TRBJ2-7; CDR3aa: CASSQRHRGWYEQYF; CDR3nt: TGCGCCAGCAGTCAAAGGCACAGGGGATGGTACGAGCAGTACTTC
abundance: NA; v_gene: TRBV5-1; d_gene: NA; j_gene: TRBJ1-2; CDR3aa: CASSLAQGNNYGYTF; CDR3nt: TGCGCCAGCAGCTTGGCCCAGGGTAATAACTATGGCTACACCTTC
abundance: once; v_gene: TRBV27; d_gene: NA; j_gene: TRBJ2-3; CDR3aa: CASSYSVLDTQYF; CDR3nt: TGTGCCAGCAGTTATTCCGTTCTAGATACGCAGTATTTT
abundance: NA; v_gene: TRBV5-1; d_gene: NA; j_gene: TRBJ2-5; CDR3aa: CASHRHTQETQYF; CDR3nt: TGCGCCAGCCATCGACACACACAAGAGACCCAGTACTTC
abundance: NA; v_gene: TRBV27; d_gene: TRBD2; j_gene: TRBJ2-5; CDR3aa: CASSRTSGGPKTQYF; CDR3nt: TGTGCCAGCAGTCGGACTAGCGGGGGACCCAAGACCCAGTACTTC
abundance: once; v_gene: TRBV27; d_gene: NA; j_gene: TRBJ2-3; CDR3aa: CASTPWNTDTQYF; CDR3nt: TGTGCCAGCACACCATGGAACACAGATACGCAGTATTTT
abundance: NA; v_gene: TRBV18; d_gene: NA; j_gene: TRBJ2-5; CDR3aa: CASSPPVGETQYF; CDR3nt: TGTGCCAGCTCACCACCGGTGGGTGAGACCCAGTACTTC
abundance: many; v_gene: TRBV5-6; d_gene: NA; j_gene: TRBJ2-1; CDR3aa: CASSLPGSDPAGEQFF; CDR3nt: TGTGCCAGCAGCCTCCCCGGGTCCGATCCCGCCGGGGAGCAGTTCTTC
abundance: once; v_gene: TRBV30; d_gene: NA; j_gene: TRBJ1-2; CDR3aa: CAWSVTGRLNYGYTF; CDR3nt: TGTGCCTGGAGTGTAACGGGACGCCTAAACTATGGCTACACCTTC
abundance: few; v_gene: TRBV5-4; d_gene: NA; j_gene: TRBJ2-2; CDR3aa: CASSLDISGNTGELFF; CDR3nt: TGTGCCAGCAGCTTGGATATATCCGGGAACACCGGGGAGCTGTTTTTT
abundance: NA; v_gene: TRBV5-5; d_gene: NA; j_gene: TRBJ1-3; CDR3aa: CASSLDFFSSGNTIYF; CDR3nt: TGTGCCAGCAGCTTGGATTTCTTCAGCTCTGGAAACACCATATATTTT
abundance: NA; v_gene: TRBV11-2; d_gene: NA; j_gene: TRBJ2-5; CDR3aa: CASSGPGRQETQYF; CDR3nt: TGTGCCAGCAGCGGCCCGGGACGCCAAGAGACCCAGTACTTC
abundance: NA; v_gene: TRBV7-2; d_gene: TRBD2; j_gene: TRBJ2-1; CDR3aa: CASTPRIAGTLGWMDEQFF; CDR3nt: TGTGCCAGCACCCCAAGAATAGCGGGAACTCTTGGTTGGATGGATGAGCAGTTCTTC
abundance: NA; v_gene: TRBV5-4; d_gene: TRBD1; j_gene: TRBJ1-3; CDR3aa: CASSSGGSSSGNTIYF; CDR3nt: TGTGCCAGCAGCTCAGGGGGCTCGAGCTCTGGAAACACCATATATTTT
abundance: once; v_gene: TRBV28; d_gene: NA; j_gene: TRBJ1-2; CDR3aa: CASSLWGEGYGYTF; CDR3nt: TGTGCCAGCAGCCTCTGGGGGGAAGGCTATGGCTACACCTTC
abundance: NA; v_gene: TRBV6-1; d_gene: NA; j_gene: TRBJ2-7; CDR3aa: CASRPQGPYEQYF; CDR3nt: TGTGCCAGCAGACCACAGGGCCCCTACGAGCAGTACTTC
abundance: NA; v_gene: TRBV7-6; d_gene: TRBD2; j_gene: TRBJ2-3; CDR3aa: CASSLASTSGSQGNTQYF; CDR3nt: TGTGCCAGCAGCTTAGCCTCTACTAGCGGGAGTCAGGGAAATACGCAGTATTTT
abundance: NA; v_gene: TRBV29-1; d_gene: NA; j_gene: TRBJ1-2; CDR3aa: CSVYDYTNYGYTF; CDR3nt: TGCAGCGTTTATGACTATACTAACTATGGCTACACCTTC
abundance: NA; v_gene: TRBV6-5; d_gene: TRBD2; j_gene: TRBJ2-1; CDR3aa: CASSYSLAGGFNEQFF; CDR3nt: TGTGCCAGCAGTTACTCGCTAGCGGGAGGGTTCAATGAGCAGTTCTTC
abundance: few; v_gene: TRBV28; d_gene: TRBD1; j_gene: TRBJ1-2; CDR3aa: CATTDRAYGYTF; CDR3nt: TGTGCCACCACGGACAGGGCTTATGGCTACACCTTC
abundance: NA; v_gene: TRBV10-2; d_gene: TRBD2; j_gene: TRBJ2-7; CDR3aa: CASSAEPGRITGTNSYEQYF; CDR3nt: TGCGCCAGCAGCGCAGAACCGGGACGGATAACCGGGACTAATTCCTACGAGCAGTACTTC
abundance: NA; v_gene: TRBV28; d_gene: NA; j_gene: TRBJ1-1; CDR3aa: CASRQGPTEAFF; CDR3nt: TGTGCCAGCAGGCAGGGTCCCACTGAAGCTTTCTTT
abundance: NA; v_gene: TRBV6-1; d_gene: NA; j_gene: TRBJ1-2; CDR3aa: CASSEGGRTYGYTF; CDR3nt: TGTGCCAGCAGTGAAGGGGGCAGAACCTATGGCTACACCTTC
abundance: NA; v_gene: TRBV7-9; d_gene: NA; j_gene: TRBJ1-1; CDR3aa: CASSPKADIREWNTEAFF; CDR3nt: TGTGCCAGCAGCCCGAAGGCGGACATTCGTGAGTGGAACACTGAAGCTTTCTTT
abundance: NA; v_gene: TRBV5-4; d_gene: NA; j_gene: TRBJ1-3; CDR3aa: CASSLQGSGNTIYF; CDR3nt: TGTGCCAGCAGCTTACAGGGTTCTGGAAACACCATATATTTT
abundance: once; v_gene: TRBV5-6; d_gene: NA; j_gene: TRBJ2-2; CDR3aa: CASSRGPGAGELFF; CDR3nt: TGTGCCAGCAGTCGCGGACCGGGCGCCGGGGAGCTGTTTTTT
abundance: few; v_gene: TRBV11-2; d_gene: NA; j_gene: TRBJ1-2; CDR3aa: CASSSDRQGGYTF; CDR3nt: TGTGCCAGCAGCTCTGACAGGCAGGGAGGCTACACCTTC
abundance: NA; v_gene: TRBV5-1; d_gene: NA; j_gene: TRBJ2-7; CDR3aa: CASSLAGSYEQYF; CDR3nt: TGCGCCAGCAGCTTGGCTGGGTCCTACGAGCAGTACTTC
abundance: NA; v_gene: TRBV28; d_gene: TRBD2; j_gene: TRBJ2-5; CDR3aa: CASSLSASGGVRETQYF; CDR3nt: TGTGCCAGCAGTTTATCTGCTAGCGGGGGGGTCAGGGAGACCCAGTACTTC
abundance: NA; v_gene: TRBV30; d_gene: TRBD2; j_gene: TRBJ2-1; CDR3aa: CAWTVERGINEQFF; CDR3nt: TGTGCCTGGACTGTTGAGCGGGGCATCAATGAGCAGTTCTTC
abundance: NA; v_gene: TRBV7-9; d_gene: TRBD1; j_gene: TRBJ2-7; CDR3aa: CASSLWGQGVDEQYF; CDR3nt: TGTGCCAGCAGCTTATGGGGACAGGGGGTCGACGAGCAGTACTTC
abundance: NA; v_gene: TRBV28; d_gene: NA; j_gene: TRBJ2-7; CDR3aa: CASSLFLGEQYF; CDR3nt: TGTGCCAGCAGTTTATTCCTGGGCGAGCAGTACTTC
abundance: NA; v_gene: TRBV5-6; d_gene: NA; j_gene: TRBJ1-1; CDR3aa: CASGGGPEAFF; CDR3nt: TGTGCCAGCGGTGGGGGCCCTGAAGCTTTCTTT
abundance: NA; v_gene: TRBV5-1; d_gene: TRBD2; j_gene: TRBJ2-3; CDR3aa: CASSILAGGSDTQYF; CDR3nt: TGCGCCAGCAGCATACTAGCGGGAGGATCAGATACGCAGTATTTT
abundance: NA; v_gene: TRBV6-1; d_gene: NA; j_gene: TRBJ1-2; CDR3aa: CASSEGYSRKGGGYTF; CDR3nt: TGTGCCAGCAGTGAAGGATACAGTCGAAAAGGAGGAGGCTACACCTTC
abundance: NA; v_gene: TRBV2; d_gene: NA; j_gene: TRBJ1-5; CDR3aa: CASSGPGTQPQHF; CDR3nt: TGTGCCAGCAGCGGTCCAGGGACTCAGCCCCAGCATTTT
abundance: NA; v_gene: TRBV30; d_gene: TRBD2; j_gene: TRBJ2-3; CDR3aa: CAWSGLAATDTQYF; CDR3nt: TGTGCCTGGAGTGGGCTAGCGGCTACAGATACGCAGTATTTT
abundance: NA; v_gene: TRBV30; d_gene: NA; j_gene: TRBJ2-5; CDR3aa: CAWSVDFQETQYF; CDR3nt: TGTGCCTGGAGTGTTGACTTTCAAGAGACCCAGTACTTC
abundance: NA; v_gene: TRBV27; d_gene: NA; j_gene: TRBJ1-2; CDR3aa: CASSLIDGYGYTF; CDR3nt: TGTGCCAGCAGTTTAATAGACGGGTATGGCTACACCTTC
abundance: NA; v_gene: TRBV19; d_gene: NA; j_gene: TRBJ1-1; CDR3aa: CASTNLQGEAFF; CDR3nt: TGTGCCAGTACCAACCTACAGGGTGAAGCTTTCTTT
abundance: NA; v_gene: TRBV5-1; d_gene: TRBD1; j_gene: TRBJ2-3; CDR3aa: CASSLARDSGTDTQYF; CDR3nt: TGCGCCAGCAGCTTGGCTAGGGACAGCGGCACAGATACGCAGTATTTT
abundance: NA; v_gene: TRBV10-3; d_gene: NA; j_gene: TRBJ1-5; CDR3aa: CAISEGVGNQPQHF; CDR3nt: TGTGCCATCAGTGAGGGAGTCGGGAATCAGCCCCAGCATTTT
abundance: NA; v_gene: TRBV18; d_gene: NA; j_gene: TRBJ2-3; CDR3aa: CASSPTREFTDTQYF; CDR3nt: TGTGCCAGCTCACCAACACGGGAGTTTACAGATACGCAGTATTTT
abundance: NA; v_gene: TRBV27; d_gene: TRBD1; j_gene: TRBJ1-2; CDR3aa: CASSPSRDRSNYGYTF; CDR3nt: TGTGCCAGCAGTCCTTCCCGGGACAGATCTAACTATGGCTACACCTTC
abundance: NA; v_gene: TRBV2; d_gene: NA; j_gene: TRBJ1-2; CDR3aa: CASSEAPGNGYTF; CDR3nt: TGTGCCAGCAGTGAAGCTCCCGGGAACGGCTACACCTTC
abundance: NA; v_gene: TRBV15; d_gene: NA; j_gene: TRBJ2-7; CDR3aa: CATSTGPGSYEQYF; CDR3nt: TGTGCCACCAGCACGGGCCCTGGGTCCTACGAGCAGTACTTC
abundance: NA; v_gene: TRBV11-2; d_gene: TRBD1; j_gene: TRBJ1-1; CDR3aa: CASSVGTAYTEAFF; CDR3nt: TGTGCCAGCAGCGTCGGGACAGCCTACACTGAAGCTTTCTTT
abundance: NA; v_gene: TRBV19; d_gene: NA; j_gene: TRBJ1-5; CDR3aa: CASRPSPLGDQPQHF; CDR3nt: TGTGCCAGTCGACCATCTCCGCTGGGGGATCAGCCCCAGCATTTT